The 4 T cell receptor beta chains below were found in one sample sequenced in a study of neurological immune-mediated disorders. TCRdb reprocessed the 5' RACE reads via MiXCR and lists one record per CDR3 protein. The sample has around 64,000 distinct CDR3 sequences, more than 3% seen once. Sequenced material: PBMCs. The receptors were sampled from a woman between 45 and 65 years old with multiple sclerosis.

This clonotype was found many times. This sequence joins TRBV7-2 and TRBJ2-2, with a possible D match to TRBD2 (5 bases). Trimming left V 5 bases short and J 4 bases short, with 17 bases between. CDR3 size: 16 residues. Per the germline V gene, CDR1 is SGHTA and CDR2 is FQGNSA. The CDR3 DNA reads TGTGCCAGCAGCCCTCCAGAGGGCTCAATCACCGGGGAGCTGTTTTTT. Translation: CASSPPEGSITGELFF.

This clonotype has ten or more counts. The chain uses TRBV20-1 and TRBJ1-5; D uncertain. Trimming shortened V by 0 bases and J by 5 bases, and 8 bases separated the two germline ends. The CDR3 extends over 13 amino acids. Germline CDR1 reads DFQATT; CDR2 reads SNEGSKA (reference sequence). CDR3: CSARERVDQPQHF. In nucleotides, the CDR3 is TGCAGTGCTAGAGAGAGGGTCGATCAGCCCCAGCATTTT.

About this clonotype itself: A much larger clone lies a single base off, so this may be a read error. This chain links TRBV5-1 with TRBJ2-1; D ambiguous. The CDR3 is 12 amino acids. Germline V lookup: CDR1 SGHRS, CDR2 YFSETQ. CDR3 bases: TGCGCCAGCAGCTTGGAGGCTTCTGTCCCCATCTTC. Residues: CASSLEASVPIF.

The table lists this clonotype with many counts. The chain employs TRBV20-1 and TRBJ2-7, with 9 nucleotides matching TRBD1. The germline gives CDR1 DFQATT, CDR2 SNEGSKA (reference sequence). CDR3 length: 14 amino acids. V lost 6 bases and J lost 1; bases outside the gene matches: 7. This chain's CDR3 is CSAAPGQGSYEQYF. DNA for the CDR3: TGCAGTGCGGCCCCAGGACAGGGGTCCTACGAGCAGTACTTC.